This TCR beta chain stems from a study of T-cell reconstitution after alpha-beta-depleted transplantation in children. Preparation of the TCRbeta library involved a method that used unique molecular identifiers. TCRdb called the PCR reads again in MiXCR, with one record for every CDR3 protein. The data hold around 420,000 distinct CDR3 sequences, with 15% to 20% observed a single time. CDR1 is SGHRS and CDR2 is YFSETQ in the germline V gene. The ends were cut back, 4 bases at V and 3 bases at J, with 15 bases in the middle. The CDR3 runs 15 residues. The sample consisted of PBMCs, mostly from graft donor cells, taken 360 days after TCRalphabeta/CD19-depleted stem cell transplant. This clonotype was obtained from a boy in the first two years of life who had a stem cell transplant for Wiskott-Aldrich syndrome, so the T cells may come from the graft donor. The chain combines TRBV5-1 with TRBJ2-3; maybe TRBD1 (6 bases). CDR3 region: CASSRHREGTDTQYF. DNA for the CDR3: TGCGCCAGCAGCCGTCACAGGGAAGGGACAGATACGCAGTATTTT.